The next 2 T cell receptor beta chains were all read from a single sample in a study of regulatory T cells in long-lasting Graves disease. To make TCR beta libraries, researchers used iRepertoire HTBI primers and Arm-PCR of CDR3 regions. TCRdb processed the multiplex PCR reads anew with MiXCR; each CDR3 protein has one entry. Found here are some 320,000 distinct CDR3 sequences, 18% of them singletons; the top ten hold approximately 35%. Specified time point: newly diagnosed GD, antithyroid drugs for less than 3 months. TCR sequences were obtained from RNA taken from PBMCs. Sequenced material: peripheral blood mononuclear cells (PBMCs), taken at new diagnosis, from a patient treated with antithyroid drugs. These receptors originate from a female donor with Graves disease.

This clonotype showed up many times. The chain carries TRBV6-2 or TRBV6-3 and TRBJ2-7, with 7 bases fitting TRBD2. The CDR3 has 13 residues. Germline loops: CDR1 MNHEY, CDR2 SVGEGT. Trimming took 6 bases from V and 0 from J; bases not matched to a gene: 2. The CDR3 here is CASRASGSYEQYF. Here the CDR3 DNA reads TGTGCCAGCAGGGCTAGCGGCTCCTACGAGCAGTACTTC.

The chain combines TRBV11-2 with TRBJ2-3; D might be TRBD2 (6 bases). Germline V lookup: CDR1 SGHAT, CDR2 FQNNGV. The germline V and J ends were trimmed by 5 bases and 4 bases, with 16 bases remaining between them. The CDR3 contains 15 residues. CDR3 sequence reads: CASSLGTLVPDTQYF. The CDR3 DNA follows: TGTGCCAGCAGCCTAGGGACTTTAGTCCCAGATACGCAGTATTTT.